The 14 T cell receptor beta chains given below trace back to one sample, sequenced in a study of graft-versus-host responses after intestinal transplantation. For these receptors, no antigen is known. Method: immunoSEQ multiplex PCR; TCRdb's copy keeps in-frame clones and lacks some. The table has tens of thousands of clones, about 95% seen once; the top ten hold 0.15% to 0.2%. The sequences come from unstimulated CD4+ T cells sorted from spleen or lymph node cells, collected before transplant. The receptors here all came from a human donor who was the organ donor for an intestinal transplant.

As to this clone: The DNA is omitted, as the CDR3 cannot be located on it reliably, and the CDR3 follows TCRdb's listing. The chain is built from TRBV21-1 and TRBJ1-1; TRBD1 was called by the table and not checked on the DNA. TRBV21-1 is reported as a pseudogene. The CDR3 adds up to 16 amino acids, both ends counted. The CDR3 sequence is CASSKMVGQGNTEAFF.

The chain uses TRBV11-1 and TRBJ2-5, with 11 bases matching TRBD1. Germline assignment: CDR1 SGHAT and CDR2 FQDESV (reference sequence). This CDR3 contains 17 residues. V was clipped by 1 base and J by 5 bases; unmatched bases: 9. The chain's CDR3 is CASSLVIRTGGAETQYF. CDR3 nucleotide sequence: TGTGCCAGCAGCTTAGTCATCCGGACAGGGGGCGCCGAGACCCAGTACTTC.

This clone was seen only once. The V gene is TRBV2, the J gene TRBJ1-4; D is undetermined. Trimming shortened V by 2 bases and J by 3 bases, and 13 bases separated the two germline ends. The V gene's germline CDR1 is SNHLY and CDR2 FYNNEI. The CDR3 runs to 16 residues. CDR3 sequence reads: CASSERMGDPNEKLFF. CDR3 in DNA: TGTGCCAGCAGTGAACGGATGGGAGACCCTAATGAAAAACTGTTTTTT.

The V call is TRBV6-5, the J call TRBJ1-4; D possibly corresponds to TRBD1 (5 bases). CDR1 and CDR2 from the germline V gene are MNHEY and SVGAGI. The CDR3 runs to 15 residues. The V gene lost 5 bases and the J gene lost 8 bases, with 18 bases spanning the gap. CDR3 nucleotides: TGTGCCAGCAGTACGGGGCGAGGAGGGACCGAAAAACTGTTTTTT. It codes for CASSTGRGGTEKLFF.

The V and J genes are TRBV6-1 and TRBJ1-4; no clear D. The V and J ends lost 4 bases and 3 bases respectively, with 9 bases between them. From germline, CDR1 is MNHNS and CDR2 SASEGT. The CDR3 consists of 14 residues. DNA for the CDR3: TGTGCCAGCAGTGTGGGGTCAGCTAATGAAAAACTGTTTTTT. Its translation is CASSVGSANEKLFF.

V is TRBV18 and J is TRBJ2-6, with a tentative D call TRBD1 (6 bases). Germline V CDR1 and CDR2: KGHSH, LQKENI. V was cut by 2 bases and J by 0 bases, with 11 bases left in between. The CDR3 sequence is 17 residues long. DNA for the CDR3: TGTGCCAGCTCACCAAGGTTACAGGGCTCTGGGGCCAACGTCCTGACTTTC. Translated: CASSPRLQGSGANVLTF.

This chain links TRBV4-2 with TRBJ2-7, with 10 bases lining up with TRBD2. The germline CDR1 and CDR2 sequences are LGHNA and YNFKEQ. The CDR3 runs 15 residues. Trimming removed 4 bases from V and 4 bases from J; junction bases left unmatched: 7. For the CDR3, the DNA is TGTGCCAGCAGCCCCAGCGCTAGCGGGGGTTACGAGCAGTACTTC. Translation gives CASSPSASGGYEQYF.

The chain uses TRBV19 and TRBJ1-5; D not resolved. This CDR3 region has 15 residues. The germline gives CDR1 LNHDA, CDR2 SQIVND (reference sequence). The V and J ends lost 5 bases and 5 bases respectively, with 16 bases between them. CDR3 loop: CASSPTRAGDQPQHF. CDR3 sequence (DNA): TGTGCCAGTAGTCCTACCAGAGCCGGGGATCAGCCCCAGCATTTT.

J is TRBJ1-2 and V is TRBV5-4; D is possibly TRBD1 (6 bases). Germline CDR1 is SGHNT and CDR2 is YYREEE (reference sequence). The V end lost 4 bases, the J end lost 4 bases, and 20 bases lay between the germline ends. There are 16 residues in the CDR3. CDR3: CASSAPGDGGSYGYTF. In DNA, the CDR3 is TGTGCCAGCAGCGCGCCTGGAGATGGGGGCAGCTATGGCTACACCTTC.

This clone was picked up a small number of times. The chain has TRBV6-5 and TRBJ1-1, with D hard to call. Germline V gene lookup returns CDR1 MNHEY and CDR2 SVGAGI. The CDR3 totals 15 residues. V lost 5 bases and J 3 bases, leaving 16 bases between the germline ends. The DNA for the CDR3 is TGTGCCAGCAGTGTCAACCCGGACTTTTACACTGAAGCTTTCTTT. This codes for CASSVNPDFYTEAFF.

The rearrangement joins TRBV4-3 to TRBJ2-3; 7 bases align to TRBD2. The CDR3 spans 19 residues. The junction had 16 bases not matched to a gene; V was cut back by 0 bases and J by 4 bases. Germline CDR1 is LGHNA and CDR2 is YSLEER. The CDR3 loop is CASSQELGRGFSSADTQYF. CDR3 nucleotide sequence: TGCGCCAGCAGCCAAGAACTCGGGCGGGGGTTTTCATCGGCAGATACGCAGTATTTT.

This chain links TRBV18 with TRBJ1-2, with TRBD1 as a possible D gene (5 bases). The V end lost 3 bases, the J end lost 5 bases, and 16 bases lay between the germline ends. Germline CDR1 is KGHSH and CDR2 is LQKENI. This CDR3 has 15 amino acids. The CDR3 DNA sequence: TGTGCCAGCTCACCCCCGGGGCGGATGTCATATGGCTACACCTTC. This codes for CASSPPGRMSYGYTF.

The rearrangement links TRBV7-2 to TRBJ2-1, with a weak D call TRBD2 (5 bases). The CDR3 is 15 residues long. Trimming shortened V by 5 bases and J by 7 bases, and 18 bases separated the two germline ends. Germline assignment: CDR1 SGHTA and CDR2 FQGNSA. This chain's CDR3 is CTSSPANGVGNEQFF. CDR3 nucleotides: TGTACCAGCAGCCCAGCAAACGGGGTCGGTAATGAGCAGTTCTTC.

The V gene is TRBV9, the J gene TRBJ1-6, with TRBD1 identical over 8 bases. Germline assignment: CDR1 SGDLS and CDR2 YYNGEE. The V and J ends lost 0 bases and 8 bases, in that order; junction bases with no gene match: 13. The CDR3 runs to 18 residues. This CDR3 is CASSVGAPGTGEDSPLHF. As DNA, the CDR3 is TGTGCCAGCAGCGTAGGGGCCCCGGGGACAGGCGAGGATTCACCCCTCCACTTT.